Below are 24 T cell receptor beta chains sequenced from a single sample in a study of blood T cell repertoires in COVID-19. Generated by immunoSEQ multiplex PCR, the TCRdb table keeps only in-frame clones and is missing some. The sample carries hundreds of thousands of clones, 88% recorded once. What was sequenced was PBMCs or T cells enriched from blood (not recorded which). These receptors originate from a woman between 50 and 59 years old with acute COVID-19.

This sequence joins TRBV7-9 and TRBJ2-3; 11 bases are shared with TRBD1. Looked up from germline, CDR1 is SEHNR and CDR2 is FQNEAQ (reference sequence). The CDR3 is made up of 15 amino acids. The ends lost 5 bases at V and 4 bases at J; junction bases unmatched: 5. The CDR3 region has the DNA TGTGCCAGCAGCGACGGACAGGGGGCCTCAGATACGCAGTATTTT. It encodes CASSDGQGASDTQYF.

The chain uses TRBV18 and TRBJ2-1; 11 bases are shared with TRBD2. The CDR3 loop spans 16 amino acids. Germline CDR1 KGHSH, CDR2 LQKENI. V lost 3 bases and J lost 8; bases outside the gene matches: 9. CDR3 DNA: TGTGCCAGCTCACCCCTAGCGGGAGGCTCGGGCTATGAGCAGTTCTTC. Its protein product is CASSPLAGGSGYEQFF.

The V and J genes are TRBV28 and TRBJ1-6, with D perhaps matching TRBD1 (5 bases). Trimming shortened V by 5 bases and J by 13 bases, and 24 bases separated the two germline ends. The CDR3 has 16 residues. Germline-derived CDR1 and CDR2 are MDHEN and SYDVKM. CDR3 sequence: CASSTRRGQPFPPLHF. CDR3 DNA: TGTGCCAGCAGTACGCGCAGAGGACAACCATTTCCGCCCCTCCACTTT.

This sequence joins TRBV5-5 and TRBJ1-2; D perhaps matches TRBD1 (6 bases). From germline, CDR1 is SGHKS and CDR2 YYEKEE (reference sequence). The V gene lost 5 bases and the J gene lost 1 base, with 12 bases spanning the gap. The CDR3 consists of 14 residues. The CDR3 region is CASRDSTINYGYTF. For the CDR3, the DNA is TGTGCCAGCAGGGACAGTACAATTAACTATGGCTACACCTTC.

V usage is TRBV5-1 and J usage is TRBJ2-2, with D possibly being TRBD2 (6 bases). V was cut by 5 bases and J by 4 bases, with 9 bases left in between. CDR1 and CDR2 (germline): SGHRS, YFSETQ. There are 13 residues in the CDR3. CDR3 nucleotide sequence: TGCGCCAGCAGACCGGAGGGCACCGGGGAGCTGTTTTTT. Its translation: CASRPEGTGELFF. The whole variable domain, remainder taken from reference TRBV5-1 and TRBJ2-2, is KAGVTQTPRYLIKTRGQQVTLSCSPISGHRSVSWYQQTPGQGLQFLFEYFSETQRNKGNFPGRFSGRQFSNSRSEMNVSTLELGDSALYLCASRPEGTGELFFGEGSRLTVL.

The chain joins TRBV10-3 to TRBJ1-1; perhaps TRBD1 as D (5 bases). The CDR3 spans 13 residues. Germline V gene sequence: CDR1 ENHRY, CDR2 SYGVKD. Trimming removed 2 bases from V and 5 bases from J, with 9 bases in between. CDR3 nucleotide sequence: TGTGCCATCAGTGAGGAAGGGGATACTGAAGCTTTCTTT. This gives the protein CAISEEGDTEAFF.

This sequence joins TRBV3-1 (or the pseudogene TRBV3-2) and TRBJ2-7, with TRBD2 identical over 10 bases. J was trimmed by 5 bases and V by 2 bases; bases with no gene match: 18. Per the germline V gene, CDR1 is LGHDT and CDR2 is YNNKEL (reference sequence). The CDR3 length is 19 residues. CDR3 in DNA: TGTGCCAGCAGCCAATCACCAATACCCGGGACTAGCGATCCGAACGAGCAGTACTTC. Its protein product is CASSQSPIPGTSDPNEQYF.

The rearrangement uses TRBV2 and TRBJ2-5; D is ambiguous. Between the trimmed V and J ends, which lost 7 bases and 4 bases, there was a span of 13 bases. This CDR3 comprises 13 residues. Germline CDR1 is SNHLY and CDR2 is FYNNEI. The CDR3 spells CASTLQRRETQYF. CDR3 in DNA: TGTGCCAGCACCCTACAAAGGAGAGAGACCCAGTACTTC. Using reference TRBV2 and TRBJ2-5 for the parts outside the CDR3, the full variable domain is EPEVTQTPSHQVTQMGQEVILRCVPISNHLYFYWYRQILGQKVEFLVSFYNNEISEKSEIFDDQFSVERPDGSNFTLKIRSTKLEDSAMYFCASTLQRRETQYFGPGTRLLVL.

The CDR3 loop reads CASSIRTSSSNQPQHF. The CDR3 DNA reads TGTGCCAGTAGTATAAGGACATCGAGTAGCAATCAGCCCCAGCATTTT. This chain uses TRBV19 with TRBJ1-5; tentative D call: TRBD1 (5 bases). Germline V lookup: CDR1 LNHDA, CDR2 SQIVND (reference sequence). Trimming removed 2 bases at V and 0 bases at J, with 11 bases between. The CDR3 runs 16 residues. Complete variable domain (other parts from reference TRBV19 and TRBJ1-5): DGGITQSPKYLFRKEGQNVTLSCEQNLNHDAMYWYRQDPGQGLRLIYYSQIVNDFQKGDIAEGYSVSREKKESFPLTVTSAQKNPTAFYLCASSIRTSSSNQPQHFGDGTRLSIL.

The chain carries TRBV29-1 and TRBJ2-7, with D maybe TRBD1 (6 bases). This CDR3 has 12 residues. V was shortened by 2 bases and J by 7 bases, with 12 bases between the two germline ends. Germline V CDR1 and CDR2: SQVTM, ANQGSEA. The CDR3 DNA follows: TGCAGCGTTGAATTCCAGGGGCCAGAGCAGTACTTC. Protein: CSVEFQGPEQYF.

This clone was observed a single time. The chain joins TRBV5-5 to TRBJ1-5; 7 nucleotides align to TRBD1. This CDR3 comprises 13 residues. The germline gives CDR1 SGHKS, CDR2 YYEKEE (reference sequence). J gave up 7 bases and V 4 bases, and 5 bases lay outside the gene matches. CDR3 amino acids: CASSRGQGQPQHF. DNA for the CDR3: TGTGCCAGCAGCAGGGGGCAGGGGCAGCCCCAGCATTTT.

The chain links TRBV5-1 to TRBJ2-7; possibly TRBD1 for D (5 bases). V lost 5 bases and J lost 1, with 10 bases in between. The CDR3 has 13 amino acids. Germline loops: CDR1 SGHRS, CDR2 YFSETQ. The CDR3 is CASSWGPSYEQYF. DNA for the CDR3: TGCGCCAGCAGTTGGGGCCCTTCCTACGAGCAGTACTTC. The variable domain in full, completed from reference TRBV5-1 and TRBJ2-7, reads KAGVTQTPRYLIKTRGQQVTLSCSPISGHRSVSWYQQTPGQGLQFLFEYFSETQRNKGNFPGRFSGRQFSNSRSEMNVSTLELGDSALYLCASSWGPSYEQYFGPGTRLTVT.

The V call is TRBV11-3, the J call TRBJ2-1; 13 bases are shared with TRBD2. V dropped 4 bases and J dropped 10; count of bases not matched to a gene: 7. The germline CDR1 and CDR2 sequences are SGHNT and YENEEA. The CDR3 length is 15 residues. The CDR3 is CASSSRTSGSREQFF. The DNA of the CDR3 is TGTGCCAGCAGCTCCAGGACTAGCGGGAGTAGAGAGCAGTTCTTC.

This clone was recorded only once. This chain links TRBV6-5 with TRBJ2-5; 7 bases match TRBD1. This CDR3 comprises 14 residues. V shed 9 bases, J shed 4 bases, and the junction held 11 bases outside the gene matches. Germline CDR1 is MNHEY and CDR2 is SVGAGI. This CDR3 reads CARGQRACPETQYF. As DNA, the CDR3 is TGTGCCAGGGGACAGCGAGCGTGTCCAGAGACCCAGTACTTC.

The chain carries TRBV10-3 and TRBJ1-1, with 7 bases lining up with TRBD1. V lost 7 bases, J lost 4 bases, and 6 bases stayed unmatched. CDR3 length: 13 residues. Germline V gene lookup returns CDR1 ENHRY and CDR2 SYGVKD. CDR3 protein: CAIKGAGGTEAFF. The CDR3 nucleotides read TGTGCCATCAAGGGGGCCGGGGGCACTGAAGCTTTCTTT.

This chain connects TRBV6-2 or TRBV6-3 to TRBJ1-5; TRBD1 matches at 10 bases. V was pared by 6 bases and J by 1 base, with 9 bases of the junction left unmatched. The CDR3 length is 17 residues. Germline CDR1 MNHEY, CDR2 SVGEGT. CDR3 sequence reads: CASSLTGQGRSNQPQHF. CDR3 DNA sequence: TGTGCCAGCAGCCTAACGGGACAGGGGCGAAGCAATCAGCCCCAGCATTTT.

This chain links TRBV9 with TRBJ1-1; 7 positions agree with TRBD1. Germline trimming cut 3 bases from V and 7 bases from J; bases unmatched to any gene: 15. The V gene's germline CDR1 is SGDLS and CDR2 YYNGEE. This CDR3 is 16 amino acids long. The DNA for the CDR3 is TGTGCCAGCAGCGACCCCCGGGCAGGGGGATGGGGTGAAGCTTTCTTT. It translates to CASSDPRAGGWGEAFF.

The chain uses TRBV18 and TRBJ1-3, with D possibly matching TRBD1 (6 bases). This CDR3 comprises 17 residues. Germline CDR1 and CDR2: KGHSH and LQKENI. The V end was cut by 3 bases, the J end by 0 bases, with 15 bases between. The CDR3 bases are TGTGCCAGCTCACCTTGGGACACCTACCCCTCTGGAAACACCATATATTTT. This encodes CASSPWDTYPSGNTIYF.

This chain connects TRBV7-3 to TRBJ2-5; TRBD2 is a possible D gene (6 bases). Between the trimmed V and J ends, which lost 5 bases and 5 bases, there was a span of 24 bases. The CDR3 extends over 17 amino acids. Germline V lookup: CDR1 SGHTA, CDR2 FQGTGA. The chain's CDR3 is CASSQNGGGNIGETQYF. The CDR3 nucleotides read TGTGCCAGCAGCCAGAATGGTGGCGGGAATATCGGTGAGACCCAGTACTTC.

This clone was observed once. The chain links TRBV28 to TRBJ2-3; weak D call: TRBD2 (5 bases). Germline-derived CDR1 and CDR2 are MDHEN and SYDVKM. Trimming stripped 8 bases from V and 11 bases from J, with 14 bases between. The CDR3 runs to 11 residues. Written as DNA, the CDR3 is TGTGCCAGCCGACGGGAAACTCAGCAGTATTTT. It codes for CASRRETQQYF.

The J gene is TRBJ1-5, the V gene TRBV19; perhaps TRBD1 as D (6 bases). Trimming shortened V by 7 bases and J by 7 bases, and 11 bases separated the two germline ends. The CDR3 totals 12 residues. Germline CDR1 and CDR2: LNHDA and SQIVND (reference sequence). CDR3 in amino acids: CASTDRWQPQHF. The CDR3 nucleotides are TGTGCCAGTACCGACAGGTGGCAGCCCCAGCATTTT.

The CDR3 nucleotides are TGTGCCAGCAGTTTGGGCCAGGTGTACGAGCAGTACTTC. Translation gives CASSLGQVYEQYF. This rearrangement joins TRBV27 to TRBJ2-7; D ambiguous. The V end was cut by 3 bases, the J end by 4 bases, with 10 bases between. There are 13 residues in the CDR3. Germline V gives CDR1 MNHEY, CDR2 SMNVEV (reference sequence).

The chain is built from TRBV27 and TRBJ2-5, with TRBD2 matching over 11 bases. The junction had 5 bases not matched to a gene; V was cut back by 0 bases and J by 5 bases. Germline CDR1 MNHEY, CDR2 SMNVEV (reference sequence). The CDR3 sequence is 16 residues long. DNA of the CDR3: TGTGCCAGCAGTTTATCGTATGGGACTAGCGGCGAGACCCAGTACTTC. This encodes CASSLSYGTSGETQYF.

The chain employs TRBV7-8 and TRBJ1-5; TRBD1 agrees at 7 bases. Germline V lookup: CDR1 SGHVS, CDR2 FQNEAQ. The CDR3 contains 18 residues. V lost 1 base, J lost 7 bases, and 16 bases stayed unmatched. CDR3 in DNA: TGTGCCAGCAGCTTAGAGCCACCGGGACAGAGTCTCCAGCAGCCCCAGCATTTT. Its translation: CASSLEPPGQSLQQPQHF.